Following are 12 T cell receptor beta chains from one sample sequenced in a study of blood T cell repertoires in COVID-19. Clones were read by immunoSEQ multiplex PCR, and TCRdb kept only the in-frame ones, dropping some. The repertoire consists of 300,000 to 350,000 clones, with approximately 90% occurring once and the leading ten covering less than 3.5%. The sample consisted of peripheral blood. Receptors were obtained from a woman between 18 and 30 years old who had recovered from COVID-19.

This chain connects TRBV25-1 to TRBJ2-3, with 10 bases fitting TRBD2. The J segment lost 0 bases and the V segment lost 5 bases, leaving 2 bases of the junction unmatched. The CDR3 contains 15 residues. CDR1 is MGHDK and CDR2 is SYGVNS in the germline V gene. The CDR3 DNA sequence: TGTGCCAGCAGTAAAGCGGGAGGGAGCACAGATACGCAGTATTTT. It encodes CASSKAGGSTDTQYF.

The chain combines TRBV5-1 with TRBJ2-1, with 13 bases identical to TRBD2. Germline assignment: CDR1 SGHRS and CDR2 YFSETQ. V lost 4 bases and J lost 1; bases outside the gene matches: 8. CDR3 size: 18 residues. The CDR3 DNA sequence: TGCGCCAGCAGCATCGGGACTAGCGGGACAAGGTCCTACAATGAGCAGTTCTTC. As protein: CASSIGTSGTRSYNEQFF.

The rearrangement joins TRBV9 to TRBJ2-1, with D possibly being TRBD2 (6 bases). CDR3 size: 15 residues. Germline V gene lookup returns CDR1 SGDLS and CDR2 YYNGEE. Trimming left V 3 bases short and J 6 bases short, with 16 bases between. The CDR3: CASSGILARGNEQFF. The CDR3 nucleotides read TGTGCCAGCAGCGGAATACTAGCCCGGGGCAATGAGCAGTTCTTC.

The rearrangement uses TRBV5-4 and TRBJ2-3, with 7 bases lining up with TRBD2. The CDR3 totals 15 residues. J gave up 6 bases and V 1 base, and 8 bases lay outside the gene matches. The V gene's germline CDR1 is SGHNT and CDR2 YYREEE (reference sequence). As DNA, the CDR3 is TGTGCCAGCAGCTTGCGGTCTAGCGGTCGGGATACGCAGTATTTT. Protein sequence: CASSLRSSGRDTQYF. Combining the CDR3 with reference TRBV5-4 and TRBJ2-3 gives the whole variable domain ETGVTQSPTHLIKTRGQQVTLRCSSQSGHNTVSWYQQALGQGPQFIFQYYREEENGRGNFPPRFSGLQFPNYSSELNVNALELDDSALYLCASSLRSSGRDTQYFGPGTRLTVL.

The V gene is TRBV7-2, the J gene TRBJ1-4; a possible D gene is TRBD1 (5 bases). Germline V lookup: CDR1 SGHTA, CDR2 FQGNSA. The CDR3 has 15 residues. Trimming pared 6 bases from V and 7 bases from J, leaving 18 bases between. CDR3 protein: CASSLAGTRVEKLFF. DNA of the CDR3: TGTGCCAGCAGTCTTGCCGGGACTAGGGTTGAAAAACTGTTTTTT.

The chain has TRBV7-2 and TRBJ2-5, with 9 nucleotides matching TRBD1. The CDR3 has 14 amino acids. Germline V lookup: CDR1 SGHTA, CDR2 FQGNSA. The junction had 2 bases not matched to a gene; V was cut back by 2 bases and J by 4 bases. The CDR3 DNA follows: TGTGCCAGCAGCTTATGGGGACAGGGAGAGACCCAGTACTTC. It codes for CASSLWGQGETQYF. The variable domain in full, with the rest retrieved from reference TRBV7-2 and TRBJ2-5, is GAGVSQSPSNKVTEKGKDVELRCDPISGHTALYWYRQSLGQGLEFLIYFQGNSAPDKSGLPSDRFSAERTGGSVSTLTIQRTQQEDSAVYLCASSLWGQGETQYFGPGTRLLVL.

The chain links TRBV18 to TRBJ2-3; 8 nucleotides match TRBD1. V gave up 3 bases and J gave up 0 bases; unmatched junction bases: 8. Germline lookup yields CDR1 KGHSH and CDR2 LQKENI. This CDR3 has 17 residues. The CDR3 DNA reads TGTGCCAGCTCACCGACAGGGGCTTCTTCTAGCACAGATACGCAGTATTTT. This codes for CASSPTGASSSTDTQYF.

The genes are TRBV5-1 and TRBJ2-5, with TRBD2 matching 9 bases. The ends lost 0 bases at V and 5 bases at J; junction bases unmatched: 14. The CDR3 consists of 18 residues. The germline CDR1 and CDR2 sequences are SGHRS and YFSETQ. The chain's CDR3 is CASSLAASGILGVETQYF. CDR3 bases: TGCGCCAGCAGCTTGGCAGCTAGCGGGATCCTTGGTGTGGAGACCCAGTACTTC.

The J gene is TRBJ2-5, the V gene TRBV7-6; D unclear. The length of the CDR3 is 11 residues. Germline loops: CDR1 SGHVS, CDR2 FNYEAQ. V lost 5 bases to trimming and J lost 5 bases, with 6 bases between them. The DNA for the CDR3 is TGTGCCAGCAGCGGAGCGGAGACCCAGTACTTC. It codes for CASSGAETQYF.

The V gene is TRBV7-8, the J gene TRBJ2-1; 10 nucleotides match TRBD2. The CDR3 spans 16 residues. The germline gives CDR1 SGHVS, CDR2 FQNEAQ. V was clipped by 5 bases and J by 8 bases; unmatched bases: 12. This CDR3 reads CASSTRTSGGGDEQFF. DNA of the CDR3: TGTGCCAGCAGCACCCGGACTAGCGGAGGGGGGGATGAGCAGTTCTTC.

The chain has TRBV7-7 and TRBJ2-5; 9 bases are shared with TRBD2. CDR1 is SSHAT and CDR2 is FNYEAQ in the germline V gene (reference sequence). Germline trimming cut 2 bases from V and 5 bases from J; bases unmatched to any gene: 6. This CDR3 comprises 15 residues. CDR3: CASSLRGRAEETQYF. CDR3 sequence (DNA): TGTGCCAGCAGCTTACGCGGGAGGGCCGAGGAGACCCAGTACTTC. Using reference TRBV7-7 and TRBJ2-5 for the parts outside the CDR3, the full variable domain is GAGVSQSPRYKVTKRGQDVTLRCDPISSHATLYWYQQALGQGPEFLTYFNYEAQPDKSGLPSDRFSAERPEGSISTLTIQRTEQRDSAMYRCASSLRGRAEETQYFGPGTRLLVL.

This chain connects TRBV11-3 to TRBJ2-1; 8 bases map to TRBD1. This CDR3 has 14 amino acids. V was pared by 1 base and J by 7 bases, with 3 bases of the junction left unmatched. Germline assignment: CDR1 SGHNT and CDR2 YENEEA. DNA of the CDR3: TGTGCCAGCAGCTTAGGCAGGGGGCTTAATGAGCAGTTCTTC. It encodes CASSLGRGLNEQFF.